The rows below give T cell receptor beta chains drawn from one sample of a study of human T cells and chemical hapten exposure. TCRdb independently ran MiXCR on the 5' RACE reads; one entry per CDR3 protein. The sample lists 120,000 to 150,000 distinct CDR3 sequences, roughly 4% occurring once. The receptors derive from a female donor in good health. CDR3s include the opening cysteine and the closing phenylalanine or tryptophan. D genes are given only for firm matches. Rows may omit the clone size; those that give it use once, few, many or a size class.

j_call,d_call,clone_size,v_call,cdr3_aa,cdr3_nt
TRBJ1-6,NA,few,TRBV7-3,CASSSECNSPLHF,TGTGCCAGCAGCTCGGAATGTAATTCACCCCTCCACTTT
TRBJ1-5,NA,many,TRBV25-1,CASSEEGGGNQPQHF,TGTGCCAGCAGTGAAGAGGGAGGTGGCAATCAGCCCCAGCATTTT
TRBJ2-1,NA,many,TRBV4-1,CASSQVRTNYNEQFF,TGCGCCAGCAGCCAAGTCAGGACTAACTACAATGAGCAGTTCTTC
TRBJ1-4,NA,NA,TRBV20-1,CSASGRPRNEKLFF,TGCAGTGCTAGTGGCCGACCTCGTAATGAAAAACTGTTTTTT
TRBJ2-2,TRBD1,few,TRBV11-3,CASSSSMGQGTNTGELFF,TGTGCCAGCAGCTCGAGTATGGGACAGGGGACGAACACCGGGGAGCTGTTTTTT
TRBJ2-3,NA,many,TRBV5-4,CASSLSGVDTQYF,TGTGCCAGCAGCTTATCAGGGGTAGATACGCAGTATTTT
TRBJ2-5,NA,many,TRBV20-1,CSARVDPGETQYF,TGCAGTGCTAGAGTTGACCCTGGGGAGACCCAGTACTTC
TRBJ2-1,TRBD1,many,TRBV3-1,CASSLKITGTGSNEQFF,TGTGCCAGCAGCCTAAAGATAACCGGGACAGGGAGCAATGAGCAGTTCTTC
TRBJ2-1,NA,many,TRBV7-7,CASSLVGGEEQFF,TGTGCTAGCAGCTTAGTAGGCGGGGAGGAGCAGTTCTTC
TRBJ2-7,TRBD1,many,TRBV15,CATSAPDRSEQYF,TGTGCCACCAGCGCCCCGGACAGGTCCGAGCAGTACTTC
TRBJ1-6,TRBD1,many,TRBV7-2,CASSLVQGPNSPLHF,TGTGCCAGCAGCTTAGTACAGGGGCCAAATTCACCCCTCCACTTT
TRBJ2-1,TRBD2,many,TRBV5-4,CASSPERGYNEQFF,TGTGCCAGCAGCCCCGAGCGGGGCTACAATGAGCAGTTCTTC
TRBJ1-4,NA,NA,TRBV4-2,CASSQRIYRDANEKLFF,TGTGCCAGCAGCCAACGTATCTACAGGGATGCTAATGAAAAACTGTTTTTT
TRBJ1-5,NA,many,TRBV2,CASTPQVPYQPQHF,TGTGCCAGCACTCCGCAGGTTCCGTATCAGCCCCAGCATTTT
TRBJ2-7,NA,many,TRBV12-3/TRBV12-4,CASSLGGRLSEQYF,TGTGCCAGCAGTCTAGGGGGGCGCCTCTCGGAGCAGTACTTC
TRBJ1-1,NA,many,TRBV7-9,CASSPGRGWNTEAFF,TGTGCCAGCAGCCCCGGGAGGGGGTGGAACACTGAAGCTTTCTTT
TRBJ2-3,TRBD1,many,TRBV10-3,CAIIADRGRTDTQYF,TGTGCCATCATCGCGGACAGGGGGCGAACAGATACGCAGTATTTT
TRBJ2-7,NA,many,TRBV21-1,CASSRTSGGQTYEQYF,TGTGCCAGCAGCCGGACTAGCGGGGGACAAACCTACGAGCAGTACTTC
TRBJ2-7,NA,many,TRBV7-3,CASSLSPMFGGAQYEQYF,TGTGCCAGCAGCTTATCTCCTATGTTTGGGGGAGCCCAGTACGAGCAGTACTTC
TRBJ1-2,NA,many,TRBV10-3,CAISESGGLNTF,TGTGCCATCAGTGAGTCGGGAGGGTTGAACACCTTC
TRBJ1-2,NA,many,TRBV3-1,CASSQNRLFYGYTF,TGTGCCAGCAGCCAAAACAGGTTATTCTATGGCTACACCTTC
TRBJ1-1,NA,once,TRBV20-1,CSAGDRGPNTEAFF,TGCAGTGCTGGGGACCGGGGTCCAAACACTGAAGCTTTCTTT
TRBJ2-5,NA,few,TRBV7-6,CASSLAEGTQYF,TGTGCCAGCAGCTTAGCGGAGGGGACCCAGTACTTC
TRBJ2-1,TRBD2,many,TRBV28,CASINPIGGWVSYNEQFF,TGTGCCAGCATCAACCCCATCGGGGGGTGGGTCTCCTACAATGAGCAGTTCTTC
TRBJ1-5,NA,few,TRBV12-5,CASGLVHPGVGSCQPQHF,TGTGCTAGTGGTTTGGTACATCCCGGGGTAGGGAGTTGCCAGCCCCAGCATTTT
TRBJ2-5,TRBD2,many,TRBV7-2,CASSMGLAGGLRETQYF,TGTGCCAGCAGCATGGGACTAGCGGGGGGGCTGCGTGAGACCCAGTACTTC
TRBJ1-5,TRBD1,many,TRBV6-6,CASSPPRRGQVNQPQHF,TGTGCCAGCAGTCCCCCACGGCGGGGACAGGTCAATCAGCCCCAGCATTTT
TRBJ2-1,TRBD2,many,TRBV14,CASSRGTSGQGEQFF,TGTGCCAGCAGCCGAGGGACTAGCGGGCAGGGTGAGCAGTTCTTC
TRBJ2-3,NA,many,TRBV10-2,CASRAGATDTQYF,TGCGCCAGCAGGGCGGGGGCGACAGATACGCAGTATTTT
TRBJ2-1,NA,NA,TRBV7-2,CASSLMTLSSYNEQFF,TGTGCCAGCAGCTTAATGACGCTGAGCTCCTACAATGAGCAGTTCTTC
TRBJ1-2,NA,many,TRBV3-1,CASSQGRTLYGYTF,TGTGCCAGCAGCCAAGGCAGAACCCTCTATGGCTACACCTTC
TRBJ2-1,TRBD2,NA,TRBV29-1,CSVENAGGANEQFF,TGCAGCGTTGAAAATGCGGGGGGGGCCAATGAGCAGTTCTTC
TRBJ1-4,TRBD1,many,TRBV3-1,CASSPTPAGGSREKLFF,TGTGCCAGCAGCCCCACACCCGCAGGGGGTAGTAGAGAAAAACTGTTTTTT
TRBJ2-3,TRBD2,few,TRBV6-4,CASSVLAGDTDTQYF,TGTGCCAGCAGCGTACTAGCGGGGGACACAGATACGCAGTATTTT
TRBJ1-1,NA,few,TRBV19,CASNSGPSASNTEAFF,TGTGCCAGTAATTCGGGCCCCTCGGCTTCTAACACTGAAGCTTTCTTT
TRBJ2-7,TRBD2,many,TRBV5-5,CASTLAERTPYEQYF,TGTGCCAGCACCCTAGCGGAACGAACCCCGTACGAGCAGTACTTC
TRBJ2-7,NA,many,TRBV7-3,CASSPQQTGLNEQYF,TGTGCCAGCAGCCCCCAACAGACAGGATTAAACGAGCAGTACTTC
TRBJ1-2,TRBD1,many,TRBV4-3,CASSPRAPGQGLLVYGYTF,TGCGCCAGCAGCCCACGAGCGCCGGGACAGGGACTCCTCGTCTATGGCTACACCTTC
TRBJ2-6,NA,NA,TRBV3-1,CASSQGTEGSGANVLTF,TGTGCCAGCAGCCAAGGGACTGAAGGCTCTGGGGCCAACGTCCTGACTTTC
TRBJ1-1,NA,many,TRBV6-6,CASSLNRNTEAFF,TGTGCCAGCAGCCTAAACAGGAACACTGAAGCTTTCTTT
TRBJ2-5,NA,many,TRBV12-3/TRBV12-4,CASRDPGETQYF,TGTGCCAGCAGGGACCCGGGGGAGACCCAGTACTTC
TRBJ1-3,NA,many,TRBV7-3,CASSPPDAPSSGNTIYF,TGTGCCAGCAGCCCCCCCGATGCCCCTTCCTCTGGAAACACCATATATTTT
TRBJ2-1,NA,few,TRBV20-1,CSAPSLVLSEQFF,TGCAGTGCTCCCTCCCTAGTTCTAAGTGAGCAGTTCTTC
TRBJ2-1,TRBD2,many,TRBV5-1,CASRGFGGALGNEQFF,TGCGCCAGCCGTGGTTTCGGGGGGGCCTTGGGCAATGAGCAGTTCTTC
TRBJ2-3,NA,many,TRBV7-2,CASSSAPRTDTQYF,TGTGCCAGCAGCTCGGCTCCCCGCACAGATACGCAGTATTTT
TRBJ2-7,TRBD1,NA,TRBV5-4,CASSLGGQGAREQYF,TGTGCCAGCAGCTTGGGGGGACAGGGGGCGCGCGAGCAGTACTTC
TRBJ2-1,TRBD2,many,TRBV5-6,CASSLFLPTRESSYNEQFF,TGTGCCAGCAGCTTATTCCTTCCTACGCGGGAGAGCTCCTACAATGAGCAGTTCTTC
TRBJ1-1,NA,many,TRBV4-1,CASSPGLLPHEAFF,TGCGCCAGCAGCCCCGGCCTTCTCCCCCATGAAGCTTTCTTT
TRBJ2-7,TRBD2,many,TRBV7-8,CASSSLAGVLYEQYF,TGTGCCAGCAGCTCGCTAGCGGGGGTTCTGTACGAGCAGTACTTC
TRBJ1-1,TRBD1,many,TRBV6-2/TRBV6-3,CASSYSRTGVAFF,TGTGCCAGCAGTTACTCGAGGACAGGGGTGGCTTTCTTT
TRBJ2-7,TRBD1,many,TRBV6-1,CASSARTGEYEQYF,TGTGCCAGCAGTGCCCGGACAGGAGAATACGAGCAGTACTTC
TRBJ2-4,TRBD2,few,TRBV12-3/TRBV12-4,CASSNRPGLAGGQQLLKNIQYF,TGTGCCAGCAGCAACCGACCGGGACTAGCGGGGGGGCAGCAACTCCTCAAAAACATTCAGTACTTC
TRBJ2-3,TRBD1,many,TRBV20-1,CSARDFEGARRGRGPDTQYF,TGCAGTGCTAGAGATTTCGAGGGGGCGAGACGGGGCAGAGGACCAGATACGCAGTATTTT
TRBJ2-7,TRBD1,NA,TRBV14,CASSETGVSYEQYF,TGTGCCAGCAGCGAGACAGGGGTGTCCTACGAGCAGTACTTC
TRBJ1-6,NA,many,TRBV12-3/TRBV12-4,CASSLYVTANNSPLHF,TGTGCCAGCAGTTTATACGTGACAGCGAATAATTCACCCCTCCACTTT
TRBJ2-1,TRBD1,many,TRBV7-9,CASRLDPRGSSEQFF,TGTGCCAGCAGGTTAGATCCCAGGGGGTCGTCGGAGCAGTTCTTC
TRBJ1-4,NA,many,TRBV6-6,CASSSRPSTNEKLFF,TGTGCCAGCAGTTCAAGACCCTCAACTAATGAAAAACTGTTTTTT
TRBJ2-1,NA,few,TRBV10-3,CAILRGANEQFF,TGTGCCATCCTCCGGGGGGCGAATGAGCAGTTCTTC
TRBJ1-5,NA,few,TRBV11-2,CASSWEFNQPQHF,TGTGCCAGCAGCTGGGAGTTCAATCAGCCCCAGCATTTT
TRBJ1-5,NA,many,TRBV28,CASSLRSGNSQPQHF,TGTGCCAGCAGTTTGCGGTCAGGGAACAGTCAGCCCCAGCATTTT